The 19 T cell receptor beta chains below come from one sample, sequenced in a study of T cell responses to AZD1222 COVID-19 vaccine. The protocol was immunoSEQ multiplex PCR, while the TCRdb copy is restricted to in-frame clones and leaves out a portion. Of roughly 200,000 clones detected, approximately 91% appear once; the ten largest clones hold around 1.6%. The source was peripheral blood, collected 28 days after the second AZD1222 dose. Receptors originate from an adult who received the AZD1222 COVID-19 vaccine.

The V call is TRBV27, the J call TRBJ1-6; D might be TRBD1 (6 bases). The CDR3 has 16 amino acids. Trimming cost V 4 bases and J 6 bases, with 16 bases left between them. The germline V gene has CDR1 MNHEY and CDR2 SMNVEV (reference sequence). In DNA, the CDR3 is TGTGCCAGCAGTTGGAGAGGGGGGGCCCTTAATTCACCCCTCCACTTT. Translated: CASSWRGGALNSPLHF.

The rearrangement links TRBV29-1 to TRBJ1-1; TRBD1 aligns across 8 bases. V trimming: 3 bases; J trimming: 0 bases; junction bases outside the gene matches: 6. Germline lookup yields CDR1 SQVTM and CDR2 ANQGSEA. The CDR3 has 15 amino acids. The CDR3 reads CSVERTGNMNTEAFF. The DNA for the CDR3 is TGCAGCGTTGAGAGGACAGGGAACATGAACACTGAAGCTTTCTTT.

This clone appeared a few times. The chain uses TRBV6-1 and TRBJ2-7; a weak D match, TRBD1 (6 bases). Trimming took off 0 bases at V and 0 bases at J, with 9 bases between the two ends. Germline V gene lookup returns CDR1 MNHNS and CDR2 SASEGT. There are 15 residues in the CDR3. The CDR3 spells CASSEAADSSYEQYF. The CDR3 DNA is TGTGCCAGCAGTGAAGCGGCGGACAGCTCCTACGAGCAGTACTTC.

V is TRBV2 and J is TRBJ2-7; D is uncertain. The germline CDR1 and CDR2 sequences are SNHLY and FYNNEI. The CDR3 loop spans 12 amino acids. Trimming pared 3 bases from V and 3 bases from J, leaving 6 bases between. In DNA, the CDR3 is TGTGCCAGCAGTGAGTACATCTACGAGCAGTACTTC. Its protein is CASSEYIYEQYF.

This clone is a singleton in its sample. J is TRBJ1-5 and V is TRBV5-6, with D possibly TRBD1 on 6 matching bases. Looked up from germline, CDR1 is SGHDT and CDR2 is YYEEEE. Trimming left V 0 bases short and J 1 base short, with 17 bases between. This CDR3 has 18 amino acids. CDR3 DNA: TGTGCCAGCAGCTTGGCCAAGGGGGTGCCCGACAGCAATCAGCCCCAGCATTTT. It encodes CASSLAKGVPDSNQPQHF.

This chain links TRBV4-1 with TRBJ2-1; 11 bases line up with TRBD2. V lost 4 bases, J lost 7 bases, and 9 bases stayed unmatched. In germline, CDR1 is MGHRA, CDR2 YSYEKL. The length of the CDR3 is 16 residues. For the CDR3, the DNA is TGCGCCAGCAGCCGGGTAACTAGCGGGGGCCTAAATGAGCAGTTCTTC. It translates to CASSRVTSGGLNEQFF.

The V gene is TRBV25-1, the J gene TRBJ2-1; a possible D gene is TRBD2 (6 bases). Trimming pared 5 bases from V and 6 bases from J, leaving 20 bases between. The germline gives CDR1 MGHDK, CDR2 SYGVNS. CDR3 size: 16 residues. CDR3 in amino acids: CASSTQRRGRRNEQFF. Here the CDR3 DNA reads TGTGCCAGCAGTACCCAGCGGAGGGGACGACGCAATGAGCAGTTCTTC.

V usage is TRBV2 and J usage is TRBJ1-2; possible D gene TRBD1, 5 bases. The germline V gene has CDR1 SNHLY and CDR2 FYNNEI. CDR3 length equals 14 residues. V was trimmed by 1 base and J by 9 bases, leaving 15 bases between them. CDR3 nucleotide sequence: TGTGCCAGCAGTGAAGTGAGGTACAGGACGAGCTACACCTTC. Residues: CASSEVRYRTSYTF.

The V gene is TRBV19, the J gene TRBJ2-7, with 9 bases fitting TRBD1. Trimming at V came to 5 bases and at J to 3 bases, leaving 5 bases not matched to a gene. Germline V gene lookup returns CDR1 LNHDA and CDR2 SQIVND (reference sequence). The CDR3 totals 14 residues. CDR3 sequence reads: CASSLDRGNYEQYF. CDR3 sequence (DNA): TGTGCCAGTAGTTTGGACAGGGGAAACTACGAGCAGTACTTC.

This clone has only one observation. The rearrangement joins TRBV12-3 or TRBV12-4 to TRBJ2-5; D is undetermined. This CDR3 contains 13 residues. V was trimmed by 5 bases and J by 5 bases, leaving 12 bases between them. The CDR3 spells CASSRWVRETQYF. Written as DNA, the CDR3 is TGTGCCAGCAGTCGGTGGGTCCGGGAGACCCAGTACTTC.

This chain links TRBV5-1 with TRBJ1-6; D unclear. Germline CDR1 and CDR2: SGHRS and YFSETQ. Trimming left V 4 bases short and J 0 bases short, with 11 bases between. The CDR3 runs to 16 residues. CDR3 protein: CASSLEGSSYNSPLHF. CDR3 coding DNA: TGCGCCAGCAGCCTTGAGGGCAGCTCCTATAATTCACCCCTCCACTTT.

This clone has only one observation. This sequence joins TRBV23-1 and TRBJ1-5; 8 positions agree with TRBD1. TRBV23-1 is flagged as an ORF with uncertain function. With V trimmed by 3 bases and J by 7 bases, 5 bases remained unmatched. The CDR3 spans 14 residues. CDR3: CASSHRDRWQPQHF. Here the CDR3 DNA reads TGCGCCAGCAGTCACCGGGACAGGTGGCAGCCCCAGCATTTT.

A single count supports this clone. This chain uses TRBV9 with TRBJ2-3, with D possibly being TRBD2 (5 bases). The CDR3 totals 16 residues. Germline lookup yields CDR1 SGDLS and CDR2 YYNGEE. V gave up 4 bases and J gave up 2 bases, with 17 bases separating them. The CDR3: CASSQSGEFPTDTQYF. The CDR3 DNA is TGTGCCAGCAGCCAAAGCGGAGAGTTTCCCACAGATACGCAGTATTTT.

This rearrangement joins TRBV7-6 to TRBJ2-1; a possible D gene is TRBD2 (5 bases). Germline CDR1 reads SGHVS; CDR2 reads FNYEAQ. The CDR3 length is 15 residues. Trimming removed 2 bases from V and 7 bases from J, with 15 bases in between. Here the CDR3 reads CASSLSLVSVNEQFF. CDR3 nucleotide sequence: TGTGCCAGCAGCTTAAGTCTAGTTAGCGTTAATGAGCAGTTCTTC.

This clone was detected once. The CDR3 spells CASSFPPGYEQYF. In nucleotides, the CDR3 is TGCGCCAGCAGTTTCCCGCCGGGGTACGAGCAGTACTTC. The rearrangement joins TRBV10-2 to TRBJ2-7; maybe TRBD2 (5 bases). The CDR3 has 13 amino acids. Germline V gene data show CDR1 as WSHSY and CDR2 as SAAADI. With 5 bases removed from V and 4 bases from J, the gap between germline ends came to 12 bases.

V gene TRBV4-2 combines with J gene TRBJ2-7; tentative D call: TRBD2 (5 bases). The germline gives CDR1 LGHNA, CDR2 YNFKEQ. V was cut by 0 bases and J by 3 bases, with 15 bases left in between. The length of the CDR3 is 16 residues. The CDR3 sequence: CASSQDLRGHHYEQYF. CDR3 nucleotide sequence: TGTGCCAGCAGCCAAGACTTACGAGGGCATCACTACGAGCAGTACTTC.

The CDR3 spells CAWRELAVTGELFF. DNA of the CDR3: TGTGCCTGGAGGGAACTAGCGGTTACCGGGGAGCTGTTTTTT. The chain couples TRBV30 to TRBJ2-2; 8 bases are shared with TRBD2. Germline V gene data show CDR1 as GTSNPN and CDR2 as SVGIG (reference sequence). V shed 3 bases and J 5 bases; nucleotides not matched to a gene: 5. The length of the CDR3 is 14 residues.

The rearrangement links TRBV19 to TRBJ2-7, with TRBD2 matching over 8 bases. CDR3 length: 13 residues. Per the germline V gene, CDR1 is LNHDA and CDR2 is SQIVND (reference sequence). V was pared by 6 bases and J by 1 base, with 2 bases of the junction left unmatched. CDR3 nucleotides: TGTGCCAGTAGACTAGCGGATTCCTACGAGCAGTACTTC. It codes for CASRLADSYEQYF.

The V gene is TRBV6-2 or TRBV6-3, the J gene TRBJ2-7, with a weak D call TRBD1 (5 bases). Germline V gives CDR1 MNHEY, CDR2 SVGEGT. CDR3 size: 14 residues. V was cut by 5 bases and J by 0 bases, with 11 bases left in between. This CDR3 reads CASSDSGISYEQYF. As DNA, the CDR3 is TGTGCCAGCAGTGATTCAGGGATCTCCTACGAGCAGTACTTC.